This T cell receptor beta chain was sequenced for a study of OX40 agonist ivuxolimab in advanced cancers. Whole-study context: The patients' treatment was ivuxolimab, an agonistic anti-OX40 (CD134) antibody.

To note about this clone: Its antigen is currently unknown.

TCRdb's copy holds only in-frame clones and misses some; the assay was immunoSEQ multiplex PCR. The sample records about 47,000 clones, around 84% being singletons. Study findings and constraints: The study found that CD8+ T cells averaged more expanded clones than CD4+.

Looked up from germline, CDR1 is MNHEY and CDR2 is SVGAGI. Unmatched junction bases numbered 8, after V lost 6 bases and J lost 2 bases. The CDR3 length is 15 residues. V usage is TRBV6-5 and J usage is TRBJ2-3; 7 bases map to TRBD1. The specimen comprised CD4+ or CD8+ T cells sorted from blood, sampled in a trial of the OX40 agonist ivuxolimab. The origin of this receptor is an adult with an advanced solid tumor such as melanoma, head and neck, liver or kidney cancer. DNA of the CDR3: TGTGCCAGCAGAGAATGGGACAGCTACACAGATACGCAGTATTTT. Its translation is CASREWDSYTDTQYF.